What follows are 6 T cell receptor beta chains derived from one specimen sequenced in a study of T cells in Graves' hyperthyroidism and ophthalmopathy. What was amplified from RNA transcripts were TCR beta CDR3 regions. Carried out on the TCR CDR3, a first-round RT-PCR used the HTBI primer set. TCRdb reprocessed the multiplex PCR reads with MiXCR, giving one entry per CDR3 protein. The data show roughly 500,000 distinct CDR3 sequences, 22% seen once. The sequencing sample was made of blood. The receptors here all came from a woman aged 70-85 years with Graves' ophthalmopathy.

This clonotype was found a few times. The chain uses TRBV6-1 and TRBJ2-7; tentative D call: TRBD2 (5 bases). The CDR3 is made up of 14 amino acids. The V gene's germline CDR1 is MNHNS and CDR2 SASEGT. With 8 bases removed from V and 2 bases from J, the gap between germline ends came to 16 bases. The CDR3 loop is CASGEYGRTYEQYF. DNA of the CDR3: TGTGCCAGCGGGGAGTACGGACGGACCTACGAGCAGTACTTC.

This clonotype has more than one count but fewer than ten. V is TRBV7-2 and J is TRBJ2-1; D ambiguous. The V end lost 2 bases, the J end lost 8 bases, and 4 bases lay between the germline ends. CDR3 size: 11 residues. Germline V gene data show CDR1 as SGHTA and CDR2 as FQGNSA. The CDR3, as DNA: TGTGCCAGCAGCTTAAGGCATGAGCAGTTCTTC. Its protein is CASSLRHEQFF.

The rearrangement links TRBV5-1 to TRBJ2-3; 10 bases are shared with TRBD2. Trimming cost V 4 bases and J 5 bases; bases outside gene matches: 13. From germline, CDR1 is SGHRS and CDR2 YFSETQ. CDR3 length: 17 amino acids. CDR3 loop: CASSPGSSGRILDTQYF. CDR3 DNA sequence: TGCGCCAGCAGCCCTGGGAGTAGCGGGAGGATTTTAGATACGCAGTATTTT.

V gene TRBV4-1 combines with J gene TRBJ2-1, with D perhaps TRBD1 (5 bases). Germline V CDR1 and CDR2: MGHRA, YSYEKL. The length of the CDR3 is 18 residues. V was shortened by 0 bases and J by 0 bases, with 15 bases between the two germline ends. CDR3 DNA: TGCGCCAGCAGCCAAGACGACAGAAGTTTAAGCTCCTACAATGAGCAGTTCTTC. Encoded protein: CASSQDDRSLSSYNEQFF.

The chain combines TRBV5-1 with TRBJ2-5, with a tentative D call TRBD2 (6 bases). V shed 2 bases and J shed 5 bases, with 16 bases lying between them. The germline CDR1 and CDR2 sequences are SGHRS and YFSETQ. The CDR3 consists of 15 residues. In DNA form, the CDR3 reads TGCGCCAGCAGCTTTCACCCGGGAGATGAGGAGACCCAGTACTTC. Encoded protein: CASSFHPGDEETQYF.

In nucleotides, the CDR3 is TGTGCCAGCAGTTCGAGACGGGGCGGGGGTGAAAAACTGTTTTTT. It yields the protein CASSSRRGGGEKLFF. V usage is TRBV28 and J usage is TRBJ1-4, with D tentatively TRBD1 (5 bases). The CDR3 loop spans 15 amino acids. V shed 4 bases and J shed 7 bases, with 16 bases lying between them. Germline V CDR1 and CDR2: MDHEN, SYDVKM.